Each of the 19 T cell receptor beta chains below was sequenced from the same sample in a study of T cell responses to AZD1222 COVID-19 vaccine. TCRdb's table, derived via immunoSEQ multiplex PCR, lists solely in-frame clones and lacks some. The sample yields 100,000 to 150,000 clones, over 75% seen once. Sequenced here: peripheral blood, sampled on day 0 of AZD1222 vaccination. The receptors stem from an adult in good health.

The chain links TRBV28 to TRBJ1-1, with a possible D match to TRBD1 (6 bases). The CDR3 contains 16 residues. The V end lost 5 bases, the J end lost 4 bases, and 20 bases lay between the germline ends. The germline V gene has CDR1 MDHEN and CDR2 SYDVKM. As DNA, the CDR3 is TGTGCCAGCAGTCTAACGGGGACAAGGTGGGTCACTGAAGCTTTCTTT. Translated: CASSLTGTRWVTEAFF.

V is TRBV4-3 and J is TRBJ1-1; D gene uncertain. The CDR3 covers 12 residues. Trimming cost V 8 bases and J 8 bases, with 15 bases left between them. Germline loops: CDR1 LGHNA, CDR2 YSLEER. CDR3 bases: TGCGCCAGCCGCTTGAACGAGGGAGAAGCTTTCTTT. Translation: CASRLNEGEAFF.

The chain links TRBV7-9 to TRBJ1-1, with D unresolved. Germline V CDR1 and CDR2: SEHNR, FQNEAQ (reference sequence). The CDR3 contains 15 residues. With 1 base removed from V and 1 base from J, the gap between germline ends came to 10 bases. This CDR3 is CASSLDRVENTEAFF. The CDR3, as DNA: TGTGCCAGCAGCTTAGATCGGGTTGAGAACACTGAAGCTTTCTTT.

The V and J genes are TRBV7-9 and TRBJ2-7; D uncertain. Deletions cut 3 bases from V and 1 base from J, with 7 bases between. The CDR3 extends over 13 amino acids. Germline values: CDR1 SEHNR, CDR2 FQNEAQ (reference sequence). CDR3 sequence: CASSFGESYEQYF. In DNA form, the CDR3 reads TGTGCCAGCAGCTTTGGGGAATCCTACGAGCAGTACTTC.

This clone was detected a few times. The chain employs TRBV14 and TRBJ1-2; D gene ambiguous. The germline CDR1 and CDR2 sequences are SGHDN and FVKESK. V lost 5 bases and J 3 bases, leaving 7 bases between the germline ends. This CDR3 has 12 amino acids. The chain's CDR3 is CASSNLDYGYTF. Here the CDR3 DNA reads TGTGCCAGCAGCAATTTGGACTATGGCTACACCTTC.

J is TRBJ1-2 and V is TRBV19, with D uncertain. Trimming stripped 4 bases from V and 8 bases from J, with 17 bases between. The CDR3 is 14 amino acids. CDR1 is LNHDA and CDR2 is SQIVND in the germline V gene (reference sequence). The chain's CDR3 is CASSKTERASGYTF. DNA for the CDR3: TGTGCCAGTAGTAAGACGGAGAGGGCCTCCGGCTACACCTTC.

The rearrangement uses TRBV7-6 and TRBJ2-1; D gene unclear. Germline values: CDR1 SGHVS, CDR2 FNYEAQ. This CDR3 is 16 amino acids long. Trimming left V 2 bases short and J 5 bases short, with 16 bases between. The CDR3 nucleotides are TGTGCCAGCAGCTTACTTTTAATTCGCGGTAACAATGAGCAGTTCTTC. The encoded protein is CASSLLLIRGNNEQFF.

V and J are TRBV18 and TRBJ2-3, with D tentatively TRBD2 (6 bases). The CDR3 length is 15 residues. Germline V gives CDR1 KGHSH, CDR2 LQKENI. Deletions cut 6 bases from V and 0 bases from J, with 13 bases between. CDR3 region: CASSRPGLSTDTQYF. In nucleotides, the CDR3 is TGTGCCAGCTCCCGCCCGGGACTTAGCACAGATACGCAGTATTTT.

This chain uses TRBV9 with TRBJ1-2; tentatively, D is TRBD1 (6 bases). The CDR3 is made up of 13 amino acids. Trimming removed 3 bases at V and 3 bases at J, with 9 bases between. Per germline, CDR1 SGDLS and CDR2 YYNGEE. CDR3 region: CASSGQDHYGYTF. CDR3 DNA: TGTGCCAGCAGCGGACAGGATCACTATGGCTACACCTTC. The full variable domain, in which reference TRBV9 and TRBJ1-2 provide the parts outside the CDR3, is DSGVTQTPKHLITATGQRVTLRCSPRSGDLSVYWYQQSLDQGLQFLIQYYNGEERAKGNILERFSAQQFPDLHSELNLSSLELGDSALYFCASSGQDHYGYTFGSGTRLTVV.

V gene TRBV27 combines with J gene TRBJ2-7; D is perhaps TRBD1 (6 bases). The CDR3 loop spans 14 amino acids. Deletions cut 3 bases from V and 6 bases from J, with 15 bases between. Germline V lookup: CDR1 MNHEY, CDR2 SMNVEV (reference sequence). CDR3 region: CASSFSTGGGEQYF. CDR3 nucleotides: TGTGCCAGCAGTTTCTCGACAGGCGGCGGCGAGCAGTACTTC.

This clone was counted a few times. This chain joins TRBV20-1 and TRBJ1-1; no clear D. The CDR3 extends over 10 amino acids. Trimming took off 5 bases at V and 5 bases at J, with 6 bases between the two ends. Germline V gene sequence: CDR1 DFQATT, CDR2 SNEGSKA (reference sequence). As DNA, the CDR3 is TGCAGTGCTGCCCGAACTGAAGCTTTCTTT. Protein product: CSAARTEAFF.

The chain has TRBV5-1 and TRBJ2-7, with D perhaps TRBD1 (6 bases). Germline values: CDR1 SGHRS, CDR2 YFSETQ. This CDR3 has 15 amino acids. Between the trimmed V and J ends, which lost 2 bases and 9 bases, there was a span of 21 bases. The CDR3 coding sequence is TGCGCCAGCAGCTTTTACCCAGGGGCCCCCCAAGTGCAGTACTTC. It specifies CASSFYPGAPQVQYF.

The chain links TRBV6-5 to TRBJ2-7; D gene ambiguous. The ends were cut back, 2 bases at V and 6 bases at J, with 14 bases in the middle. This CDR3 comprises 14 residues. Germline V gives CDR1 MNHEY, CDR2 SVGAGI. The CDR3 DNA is TGTGCCAGCAGTTACCCGGACGCGACGACCGAGCAGTACTTC. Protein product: CASSYPDATTEQYF.

The CDR3 sequence is CASSLRGDSNYGYTF. The CDR3 region has the DNA TGTGCCAGCAGTTTACGGGGGGACTCTAACTATGGCTACACCTTC. The V call is TRBV28, the J call TRBJ1-2; maybe TRBD1 (5 bases). Germline V gene data show CDR1 as MDHEN and CDR2 as SYDVKM. V lost 2 bases and J 0 bases, leaving 10 bases between the germline ends. This CDR3 has 15 amino acids.

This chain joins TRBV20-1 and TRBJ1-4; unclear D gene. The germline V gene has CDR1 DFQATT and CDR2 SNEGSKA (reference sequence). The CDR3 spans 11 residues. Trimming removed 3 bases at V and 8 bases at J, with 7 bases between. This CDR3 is CSARIKEKLFF. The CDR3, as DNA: TGCAGTGCTAGGATAAAGGAAAAACTGTTTTTT.

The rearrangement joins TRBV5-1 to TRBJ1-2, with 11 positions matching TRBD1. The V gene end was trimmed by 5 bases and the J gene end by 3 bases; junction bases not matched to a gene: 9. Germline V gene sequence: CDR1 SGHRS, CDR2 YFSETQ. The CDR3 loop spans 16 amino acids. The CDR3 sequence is CASRSGQGVVDYGYTF. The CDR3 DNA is TGCGCCAGCAGATCGGGACAGGGGGTTGTTGACTATGGCTACACCTTC.

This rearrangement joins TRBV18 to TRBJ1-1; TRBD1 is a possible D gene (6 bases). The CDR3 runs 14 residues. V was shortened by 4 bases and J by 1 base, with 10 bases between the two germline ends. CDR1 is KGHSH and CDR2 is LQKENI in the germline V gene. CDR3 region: CASSLTGRNTEAFF. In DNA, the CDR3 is TGTGCCAGCTCACTTACAGGGAGGAACACTGAAGCTTTCTTT.

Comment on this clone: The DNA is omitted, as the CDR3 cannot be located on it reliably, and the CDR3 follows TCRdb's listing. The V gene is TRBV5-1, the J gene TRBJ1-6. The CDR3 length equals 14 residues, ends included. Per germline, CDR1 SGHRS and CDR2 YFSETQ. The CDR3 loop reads CASSFGEGNSPLHF.

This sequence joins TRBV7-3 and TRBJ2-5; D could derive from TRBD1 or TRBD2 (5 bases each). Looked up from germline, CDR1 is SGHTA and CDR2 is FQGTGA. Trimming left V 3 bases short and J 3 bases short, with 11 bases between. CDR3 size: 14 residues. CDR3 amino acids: CASSLYGGEETQYF. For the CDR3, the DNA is TGTGCCAGCAGCTTGTATGGGGGAGAAGAGACCCAGTACTTC. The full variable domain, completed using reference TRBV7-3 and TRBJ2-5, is GAGVSQTPSNKVTEKGKYVELRCDPISGHTALYWYRQSLGQGPEFLIYFQGTGAADDSGLPNDRFFAVRPEGSVSTLKIQRTERGDSAVYLCASSLYGGEETQYFGPGTRLLVL.